This entry lists 26 T cell receptor beta chains sequenced from one sample in a study of beta chain features in type 1 diabetes. Of the isolated RNA, all was reverse transcribed, and so the sequenced material was expressed TCRB transcripts. Only in-frame clones appear in the TCRdb table, and some are missing; sequencing was by immunoSEQ multiplex PCR. The sample gives over 150,000 clones, about 13% of which show up once; approximately 0.64% is in the top ten. Input material: central memory CD4+ T cells from blood. The source of these receptors is a woman aged 18 to 35 in good health.

The chain uses TRBV18 and TRBJ2-7; unclear D gene. Germline CDR1 KGHSH, CDR2 LQKENI. V was trimmed by 0 bases and J by 4 bases, leaving 19 bases between them. The CDR3 totals 17 residues. CDR3 coding DNA: TGTGCCAGCTCACCACCGAATTCACTCAATCCCGGGTACGAGCAGTACTTC. This gives the protein CASSPPNSLNPGYEQYF.

CDR3: CASSQSRLPWNQPQHF. The CDR3 DNA reads TGCGCCAGCAGTCAGTCGCGGCTCCCGTGGAATCAGCCCCAGCATTTT. The chain uses TRBV23-1 and TRBJ1-5; no firm D call. TRBV23-1 is an ORF; its function is uncertain. This CDR3 has 16 amino acids. Trimming took 3 bases from V and 4 from J, leaving 16 bases between them.

This clone has just a few counts. The rearrangement uses TRBV2 and TRBJ2-1, with 8 bases identical to TRBD2. This CDR3 comprises 14 residues. Germline trimming cut 5 bases from V and 1 base from J; bases unmatched to any gene: 1. Germline values: CDR1 SNHLY, CDR2 FYNNEI. The DNA for the CDR3 is TGTGCCAGCAGTATAGCGGGATCCTACAATGAGCAGTTCTTC. Amino acids: CASSIAGSYNEQFF.

The rearrangement uses TRBV6-5 and TRBJ2-5; 12 bases are a match to TRBD2. Per the germline V gene, CDR1 is MNHEY and CDR2 is SVGAGI. The ends lost 4 bases at V and 6 bases at J; junction bases unmatched: 9. The CDR3 runs 16 residues. CDR3 sequence reads: CASSSETSGRVKTQYF. In DNA form, the CDR3 reads TGTGCCAGCAGTTCGGAGACTAGCGGGAGAGTTAAGACCCAGTACTTC.

This clone was seen a few times. The chain combines TRBV11-2 with TRBJ2-7; TRBD2 matches 7 bases. Trimming took 7 bases from V and 4 from J; bases not matched to a gene: 13. The CDR3 covers 15 residues. Germline V gene lookup returns CDR1 SGHAT and CDR2 FQNNGV. CDR3 nucleotide sequence: TGTGCCAGCAAAGAATCTTGGGCGGGGGAATACGAGCAGTACTTC. Its translation: CASKESWAGEYEQYF.

This rearrangement joins TRBV7-9 to TRBJ1-1; the match to TRBD1 covers 7 bases. Losses at the gene ends were 1 base for V and 0 bases for J; bases not matched to a gene: 2. There are 15 residues in the CDR3. Germline CDR1 and CDR2: SEHNR and FQNEAQ (reference sequence). The CDR3 DNA reads TGTGCCAGCAGCTTAGGACAGGGTGTGAACACTGAAGCTTTCTTT. It encodes CASSLGQGVNTEAFF. Full variable domain (remainder filled in from reference TRBV7-9 and TRBJ1-1): DTGVSQNPRHKITKRGQNVTFRCDPISEHNRLYWYRQTLGQGPEFLTYFQNEAQLEKSRLLSDRFSAERPKGSFSTLEIQRTEQGDSAMYLCASSLGQGVNTEAFFGQGTRLTVV.

Only a few counts were recorded for this clone. The V call is TRBV18, the J call TRBJ2-7; TRBD2 aligns across 13 bases. The V gene's germline CDR1 is KGHSH and CDR2 LQKENI. The ends lost 6 bases at V and 0 bases at J; junction bases unmatched: 2. The CDR3 loop spans 15 amino acids. CDR3 sequence: CASSWTSGSSYEQYF. The CDR3 bases are TGTGCCAGCTCCTGGACTAGCGGGAGCTCCTACGAGCAGTACTTC.

This clone was counted a few times. The chain joins TRBV5-1 to TRBJ1-5; weak D call: TRBD1 (5 bases). CDR3 length: 13 residues. V lost 2 bases to trimming and J lost 8 bases, with 11 bases between them. Germline V gene sequence: CDR1 SGHRS, CDR2 YFSETQ. The CDR3, as DNA: TGCGCCAGCAGCTTTGGGGGGTCGGAGCCCCAGCATTTT. Protein product: CASSFGGSEPQHF.

The chain carries TRBV19 and TRBJ2-1, with D tentatively TRBD1 (6 bases). The germline CDR1 and CDR2 sequences are LNHDA and SQIVND (reference sequence). This CDR3 has 16 amino acids. V was cut by 2 bases and J by 2 bases, with 13 bases left in between. CDR3 residues: CASSIIAQGTYNEQFF. CDR3 in DNA: TGTGCCAGTAGTATAATTGCTCAGGGGACCTACAATGAGCAGTTCTTC.

This clone has a handful of counts. V and J are TRBV30 and TRBJ1-1; 10 nucleotides line up with TRBD1. Germline V gene sequence: CDR1 GTSNPN, CDR2 SVGIG (reference sequence). V shed 3 bases and J 1 base; nucleotides not matched to a gene: 5. This CDR3 contains 15 residues. Here the CDR3 DNA reads TGTGCCTGGAGCCGACAGGGGGCTAGGAACACTGAAGCTTTCTTT. Protein product: CAWSRQGARNTEAFF.

The DNA for the CDR3 is TGTGCCAGCACCCCTCCAGGGCTAGCGGGAGTACGCGAGCAGTACTTC. It is translated as CASTPPGLAGVREQYF. The chain recombines TRBV28 with TRBJ2-7; 10 bases map to TRBD2. V lost 7 bases, J lost 6 bases, and 15 bases stayed unmatched. The germline V gene has CDR1 MDHEN and CDR2 SYDVKM. The CDR3 consists of 16 residues.

This clone occurred a few times. One end of the junction does not line up with germline, which may come from a read error. The rearrangement joins TRBV5-1 to TRBJ2-3; 9 positions agree with TRBD2. Germline loops: CDR1 SGHRS, CDR2 YFSETQ. CDR3 length: 17 residues. The CDR3 bases are TGCGCCAGCAGGTTGGGCCTTGGACTAGCGACCACAGATACGCAGTATTTT. Translating it yields CASRLGLGLATTDTQYF.

The rearrangement uses TRBV2 and TRBJ2-7; possibly TRBD1 for D (5 bases). Germline lookup yields CDR1 SNHLY and CDR2 FYNNEI. Trimming shortened V by 8 bases and J by 1 base, and 9 bases separated the two germline ends. This CDR3 is built from 12 residues. The CDR3 loop is CASRRESYEQYF. The CDR3, as DNA: TGTGCCAGCCGCAGGGAATCCTACGAGCAGTACTTC.

Written as DNA, the CDR3 is TGTGCCTGGCGCCGGACTAGCGATCGGGAGCTGTTTTTT. Encoded protein: CAWRRTSDRELFF. The V call is TRBV30, the J call TRBJ2-2; 9 bases fit TRBD2. The V gene's germline CDR1 is GTSNPN and CDR2 SVGIG (reference sequence). CDR3 length equals 13 residues. Trimming took 5 bases from V and 9 from J; bases not matched to a gene: 7. The full variable domain, with the rest looked up from reference TRBV30 and TRBJ2-2, is SQTIHQWPATLVQPVGSPLSLECTVEGTSNPNLYWYRQAAGRGLQLLFYSVGIGQISSEVPQNLSASRPQDRQFILSSKKLLLSDSGFYLCAWRRTSDRELFFGEGSRLTVL.

V and J are TRBV7-2 and TRBJ1-1, with a tentative D call TRBD1 (6 bases). V lost 5 bases, J lost 5 bases, and 12 bases lay in between. The CDR3 is 13 amino acids. Germline loops: CDR1 SGHTA, CDR2 FQGNSA. This CDR3 reads CASSVQGRTEAFF. The CDR3 nucleotides read TGTGCCAGCAGCGTACAGGGTAGGACTGAAGCTTTCTTT. Together with reference TRBV7-2 and TRBJ1-1, the CDR3 gives the full variable domain: GAGVSQSPSNKVTEKGKDVELRCDPISGHTALYWYRQSLGQGLEFLIYFQGNSAPDKSGLPSDRFSAERTGGSVSTLTIQRTQQEDSAVYLCASSVQGRTEAFFGQGTRLTVV.

The rearrangement joins TRBV4-1 to TRBJ1-5; possible D gene TRBD1, 5 bases. The ends were cut back, 0 bases at V and 6 bases at J, with 12 bases in the middle. Germline lookup yields CDR1 MGHRA and CDR2 YSYEKL. CDR3 size: 15 residues. This CDR3 is CASSQEQGIGQPQHF. The CDR3 DNA sequence: TGCGCCAGCAGCCAAGAGCAGGGTATAGGTCAGCCCCAGCATTTT.

The V call is TRBV30, the J call TRBJ1-5, with 7 positions matching TRBD1. J lost 6 bases, V lost 0 bases, and 5 bases had no gene match. The CDR3 has 14 amino acids. Germline V gives CDR1 GTSNPN, CDR2 SVGIG (reference sequence). This chain's CDR3 is CAWSVLSGGQPQHF. The CDR3 nucleotides are TGTGCCTGGAGTGTACTGTCAGGGGGTCAGCCCCAGCATTTT.

The CDR3 DNA reads as TGTGCCAGCAGCCCCCGGACAGGGGGGATACCGCAGTACTTC. It codes for CASSPRTGGIPQYF. The chain is built from TRBV7-9 and TRBJ2-7; 10 positions match TRBD1. This CDR3 has 14 amino acids. CDR1 SEHNR and CDR2 FQNEAQ come from the germline V gene (reference sequence). Trimming removed 5 bases from V and 9 bases from J; junction bases left unmatched: 10.

The V gene is TRBV2, the J gene TRBJ2-7, with a weak D call TRBD2 (6 bases). With 8 bases removed from V and 3 bases from J, the gap between germline ends came to 14 bases. The CDR3 has 13 residues. The germline V gene encodes CDR1 SNHLY and CDR2 FYNNEI. The CDR3 DNA sequence: TGTGCCAGCGCACGGGAGAGGGACTACGAGCAGTACTTC. Encoded protein: CASARERDYEQYF.

The J gene is TRBJ2-2, the V gene TRBV9; no clear D gene. Germline CDR1 is SGDLS and CDR2 is YYNGEE. Trimming shortened V by 0 bases and J by 6 bases, and 3 bases separated the two germline ends. The CDR3 runs to 12 residues. This CDR3 is CASSVGPGELFF. CDR3 DNA: TGTGCCAGCAGCGTAGGGCCCGGGGAGCTGTTTTTT. The full variable domain, rest sourced from reference TRBV9 and TRBJ2-2, is DSGVTQTPKHLITATGQRVTLRCSPRSGDLSVYWYQQSLDQGLQFLIQYYNGEERAKGNILERFSAQQFPDLHSELNLSSLELGDSALYFCASSVGPGELFFGEGSRLTVL.

This clone was recorded a few times. The chain uses TRBV7-8 and TRBJ2-7; tentative D call: TRBD2 (5 bases). The CDR3 is 15 residues long. The germline V gene has CDR1 SGHVS and CDR2 FQNEAQ. V was pared by 1 base and J by 3 bases, with 13 bases between. CDR3 bases: TGTGCCAGCAGCTTAGTTTTGCAGGAGGTCTACGAGCAGTACTTC. Encoded protein: CASSLVLQEVYEQYF.

V is TRBV28 and J is TRBJ2-4, with a tentative D call TRBD2 (5 bases). Per the germline V gene, CDR1 is MDHEN and CDR2 is SYDVKM. The ends were cut back, 1 base at V and 8 bases at J, with 9 bases in the middle. The CDR3 covers 13 residues. CDR3 amino acids: CASSLSTTDIQYF. CDR3 sequence (DNA): TGTGCCAGCAGTTTATCGACTACCGACATTCAGTACTTC.

The V and J genes are TRBV4-1 and TRBJ2-7, with 9 bases fitting TRBD1. This CDR3 has 15 amino acids. CDR1 is MGHRA and CDR2 is YSYEKL in the germline V gene. Trimming at V came to 1 base and at J to 4 bases, leaving 5 bases not matched to a gene. The CDR3 DNA sequence: TGCGCCAGCAGCCAAGTCCCAGGACAGGGGTACGAGCAGTACTTC. Amino acids: CASSQVPGQGYEQYF.

The chain has TRBV5-1 and TRBJ1-4; a weak D match, TRBD1 (5 bases). Germline lookup yields CDR1 SGHRS and CDR2 YFSETQ. V lost 7 bases and J 1 base, leaving 8 bases between the germline ends. The CDR3 consists of 13 residues. The CDR3 reads CASGTQTNEKLFF. CDR3 coding DNA: TGCGCCAGCGGGACTCAAACTAATGAAAAACTGTTTTTT.

This chain connects TRBV19 to TRBJ2-1, with 7 nucleotides matching TRBD2. There are 15 residues in the CDR3. V trimming: 3 bases; J trimming: 3 bases; junction bases outside the gene matches: 5. Germline V gives CDR1 LNHDA, CDR2 SQIVND (reference sequence). The CDR3 DNA reads as TGTGCCAGTAGTATGGTGGGGAGGGGCTACAATGAGCAGTTCTTC. It encodes CASSMVGRGYNEQFF.

V is TRBV30 and J is TRBJ2-5; 7 bases agree with TRBD2. Germline CDR1 is GTSNPN and CDR2 is SVGIG (reference sequence). Trimming at V came to 1 base and at J to 4 bases, leaving 0 bases not matched to a gene. This CDR3 contains 12 residues. In nucleotides, the CDR3 is TGTGCCTGGAGTGGGACTAGAGAGACCCAGTACTTC. Its protein is CAWSGTRETQYF.